The next 20 T cell receptor beta chains were all read from a single sample in a study of OX40 agonist ivuxolimab in advanced cancers. The repertoire was sequenced with immunoSEQ multiplex PCR; TCRdb's copy has only in-frame clones and lacks some. The sample has about 16,000 clones; 86% are singletons. The sample was CD4+ or CD8+ T cells sorted from blood, taken in a trial of the OX40 agonist ivuxolimab. These receptors originate from an adult with an advanced solid tumor such as melanoma, head and neck, liver or kidney cancer.

The chain combines TRBV7-8 with TRBJ2-1; weak D call: TRBD2 (6 bases). Germline V gene sequence: CDR1 SGHVS, CDR2 FQNEAQ. V was cut by 5 bases and J by 4 bases, with 12 bases left in between. The CDR3 contains 14 residues. CDR3 coding DNA: TGTGCCAGCAGCACTAGCCAGGTGTACAATGAGCAGTTCTTC. Its translation: CASSTSQVYNEQFF.

The chain couples TRBV25-1 to TRBJ2-1; D may match TRBD1 or TRBD2 (5 bases each). Germline V lookup: CDR1 MGHDK, CDR2 SYGVNS. This CDR3 is built from 17 residues. V dropped 3 bases and J dropped 10 bases, with 25 bases sitting between them. This chain's CDR3 is CASSDVTGDSLLGEQFF. The CDR3 nucleotides read TGTGCCAGCAGTGACGTTACCGGAGACAGCCTACTAGGGGAGCAGTTCTTC.

The table lists this clone with a few counts. This chain connects TRBV7-2 to TRBJ2-1, with D unresolved. Germline lookup yields CDR1 SGHTA and CDR2 FQGNSA. The CDR3 spans 12 residues. The V gene lost 1 base and the J gene lost 8 bases, with 6 bases spanning the gap. DNA of the CDR3: TGTGCCAGCAGCTTAGGAGGTCATGAGCAGTTCTTC. Its protein is CASSLGGHEQFF.

V and J are TRBV7-9 and TRBJ2-7; 10 positions agree with TRBD2. The CDR3 runs to 12 residues. The germline V gene has CDR1 SEHNR and CDR2 FQNEAQ (reference sequence). The V segment lost 5 bases and the J segment 9 bases; nucleotides outside the gene matches: 4. CDR3 sequence reads: CASSRVAGGQYF. Written as DNA, the CDR3 is TGTGCCAGCAGCCGGGTAGCGGGAGGGCAGTACTTC.

The J gene is TRBJ1-6, the V gene TRBV9; the D gene is possibly TRBD1 (6 bases). Germline V gives CDR1 SGDLS, CDR2 YYNGEE. The CDR3 consists of 14 residues. The ends were cut back, 2 bases at V and 7 bases at J, with 10 bases in the middle. The CDR3 sequence is CASSVQGMNSPLHF. CDR3 sequence (DNA): TGTGCCAGCAGCGTTCAGGGGATGAATTCACCCCTCCACTTT.

The chain has TRBV11-2 and TRBJ2-1; D ambiguous. CDR3 length equals 17 residues. Trimming shortened V by 6 bases and J by 1 base, and 19 bases separated the two germline ends. Germline CDR1 is SGHAT and CDR2 is FQNNGV. This chain's CDR3 is CASSPTGVQRSYNEQFF. The CDR3, as DNA: TGTGCCAGCAGTCCAACTGGGGTTCAGCGTTCCTACAATGAGCAGTTCTTC.

As concerns this clone: Other DNA sequences in the sample encode the same CDR3. This chain joins TRBV18 and TRBJ2-7; the D is unclear. The CDR3 has 14 amino acids. Germline CDR1 reads KGHSH; CDR2 reads LQKENI. With 0 bases removed from V and 2 bases from J, the gap between germline ends came to 8 bases. CDR3 in amino acids: CASSPPDTPYEQYF. Written as DNA, the CDR3 is TGTGCCAGCTCACCACCCGACACCCCCTACGAGCAGTACTTC.

The chain combines TRBV19 with TRBJ2-1, with 8 bases aligning to TRBD1. This CDR3 contains 16 residues. Germline-derived CDR1 and CDR2 are LNHDA and SQIVND (reference sequence). With V trimmed by 9 bases and J by 7 bases, 17 bases remained unmatched. The DNA of the CDR3 is TGTGCCAGAGATACGGACAGGGTTAATGGGTTTAATGAGCAGTTCTTC. It specifies CARDTDRVNGFNEQFF.

This chain joins TRBV5-5 and TRBJ1-5, with D unresolved. Germline V CDR1 and CDR2: SGHKS, YYEKEE (reference sequence). Trimming removed 1 base from V and 9 bases from J, with 11 bases in between. CDR3 length: 13 residues. The CDR3 DNA is TGTGCCAGCAGCTTGAAGGCGGCGGCGCCCCAGCATTTT. It codes for CASSLKAAAPQHF.

The chain carries TRBV5-6 and TRBJ2-7, with D perhaps matching TRBD1 (6 bases). Trimming took off 4 bases at V and 0 bases at J, with 14 bases between the two ends. Looked up from germline, CDR1 is SGHDT and CDR2 is YYEEEE. The CDR3 loop spans 15 amino acids. This CDR3 is CASSRSRGSSYEQYF. CDR3 DNA sequence: TGTGCCAGCAGCCGGTCGAGGGGGAGCTCCTACGAGCAGTACTTC. The full variable domain, completed using reference TRBV5-6 and TRBJ2-7, is DAGVTQSPTHLIKTRGQQVTLRCSPKSGHDTVSWYQQALGQGPQFIFQYYEEEERQRGNFPDRFSGHQFPNYSSELNVNALLLGDSALYLCASSRSRGSSYEQYFGPGTRLTVT.

This chain connects TRBV6-5 to TRBJ2-1, with TRBD2 matching over 13 bases. This CDR3 is 15 amino acids long. The germline V gene encodes CDR1 MNHEY and CDR2 SVGAGI. V trimming: 2 bases; J trimming: 10 bases; junction bases outside the gene matches: 5. The CDR3 nucleotides are TGTGCCAGCAGTTACGGATCGGGACTAGCGGGAGAGCAGTTCTTC. This sequence encodes CASSYGSGLAGEQFF.

The chain uses TRBV4-3 and TRBJ2-1; D is undetermined. Germline CDR1 and CDR2: LGHNA and YSLEER. The CDR3 totals 13 residues. The germline V and J ends were trimmed by 3 bases and 7 bases, with 10 bases remaining between them. As DNA, the CDR3 is TGCGCCAGCAGCCAGGCTAAAGGTAATGAGCAGTTCTTC. This encodes CASSQAKGNEQFF.

J is TRBJ2-6 and V is TRBV6-5; D not certain. V lost 4 bases and J 2 bases, leaving 9 bases between the germline ends. The CDR3 sequence is 15 residues long. CDR1 is MNHEY, CDR2 SVGAGI, per germline. The CDR3 region is CASSSFKAGANVLTF. The CDR3 nucleotides are TGTGCCAGCAGTTCCTTCAAGGCTGGGGCCAACGTCCTGACTTTC.

The CDR3 DNA reads as TGTGCCAGCAGTTTCTCAGCGGGGCGCACAGATACGCAGTATTTT. Translation gives CASSFSAGRTDTQYF. The gene calls are TRBV28 and TRBJ2-3, with 7 bases fitting TRBD2. Unmatched junction bases numbered 4, after V lost 3 bases and J lost 1 base. Germline V gene lookup returns CDR1 MDHEN and CDR2 SYDVKM. The CDR3 sequence is 15 residues long.

The gene calls are TRBV7-9 and TRBJ1-3; D gene uncertain. V was shortened by 4 bases and J by 6 bases, with 13 bases between the two germline ends. The germline CDR1 and CDR2 sequences are SEHNR and FQNEAQ (reference sequence). The CDR3 runs to 14 residues. The CDR3 nucleotides are TGTGCCAGCAGCTCTCAGGAATTAAAAAACACCATATATTTT. Translating gives CASSSQELKNTIYF.

The V gene is TRBV21-1, the J gene TRBJ2-3; the table's TRBD2 call for D was not verified on the DNA. TRBV21-1 is a documented pseudogene. The CDR3 is made up of 11 amino acids. The CDR3 here is CASTMEDTQYF. CDR3 bases: TGTGCCAGCACGATGGAGGATACGCAGTATTTT.

The chain carries TRBV7-2 and TRBJ2-3; D is unclear. V dropped 1 base and J dropped 2 bases, with 13 bases sitting between them. The CDR3 extends over 16 amino acids. Germline V CDR1 and CDR2: SGHTA, FQGNSA. For the CDR3, the DNA is TGTGCCAGCAGCTTAGACGAAACCACGAACACAGATACGCAGTATTTT. It translates to CASSLDETTNTDTQYF.

This clone was seen once. V is TRBV7-3 and J is TRBJ2-3, with 9 bases lining up with TRBD1. V shed 5 bases and J 5 bases; nucleotides not matched to a gene: 5. Per the germline V gene, CDR1 is SGHTA and CDR2 is FQGTGA. The CDR3 covers 14 residues. DNA of the CDR3: TGTGCCAGCAGCCAACAGGGGGCTGGAGATACGCAGTATTTT. It is translated as CASSQQGAGDTQYF.

The chain joins TRBV28 to TRBJ2-2; 9 nucleotides line up with TRBD1. Trimming took 6 bases from V and 7 from J; bases not matched to a gene: 12. Looked up from germline, CDR1 is MDHEN and CDR2 is SYDVKM. This CDR3 is 16 amino acids long. The CDR3 spells CASSASGTGKVGELFF. The CDR3 DNA follows: TGTGCCAGCAGCGCATCCGGGACAGGGAAGGTCGGGGAGCTGTTTTTT.

The chain links TRBV19 to TRBJ1-5, with TRBD1 as a possible D gene (6 bases). Looked up from germline, CDR1 is LNHDA and CDR2 is SQIVND (reference sequence). Trimming removed 3 bases from V and 3 bases from J, with 12 bases in between. The CDR3 contains 15 residues. This CDR3 reads CASSIGQSYNQPQHF. In DNA form, the CDR3 reads TGTGCCAGTAGTATTGGACAGTCCTACAATCAGCCCCAGCATTTT.